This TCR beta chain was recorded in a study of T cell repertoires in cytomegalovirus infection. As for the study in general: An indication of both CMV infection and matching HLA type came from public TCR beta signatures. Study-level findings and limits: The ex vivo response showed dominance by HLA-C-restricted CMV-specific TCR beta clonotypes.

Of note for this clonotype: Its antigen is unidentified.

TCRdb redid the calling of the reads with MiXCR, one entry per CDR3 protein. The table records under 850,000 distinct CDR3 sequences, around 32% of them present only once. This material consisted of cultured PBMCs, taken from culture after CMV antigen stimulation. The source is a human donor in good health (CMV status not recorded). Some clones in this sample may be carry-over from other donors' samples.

CDR3 DNA sequence: TGCGCCAGCAGCTTGGCCGAGGGGTGGAACACTGAAGCTTTCTTT. Translated: CASSLAEGWNTEAFF. The chain is built from TRBV5-1 and TRBJ1-1; TRBD1 is a possible D gene (5 bases). Trimming took 0 bases from V and 1 from J, leaving 10 bases between them. This CDR3 spans 15 amino acids. Germline CDR1 SGHRS, CDR2 YFSETQ.